Below, 19 T cell receptor beta chains from the same sample are listed, as sequenced in a study of cytomegalovirus exposure and HLA in healthy donors. With 60 Vbeta and 13 Jbeta primers, the PCR was carried out. Using immunoSEQ multiplex PCR, the repertoire was profiled, and TCRdb retains in-frame clones only, with some absent. The sample has 35,000 to 45,000 clones; 53% are singletons. Sample: PBMCs. Every receptor here comes from a woman aged 40 to 55 in good health and CMV-seropositive.

This clone was seen only once. The V gene is TRBV7-9, the J gene TRBJ2-3, with 11 bases fitting TRBD2. J gave up 3 bases and V 5 bases, and 7 bases lay outside the gene matches. Germline V gene lookup returns CDR1 SEHNR and CDR2 FQNEAQ (reference sequence). The CDR3 consists of 16 residues. The CDR3 DNA is TGTGCCAGCAGCCGTATAGCGGGGGGGCCGACAGATACGCAGTATTTT. Translating it yields CASSRIAGGPTDTQYF.

The gene calls are TRBV11-2 and TRBJ2-6; D is ambiguous. Trimming took 5 bases from V and 4 from J, leaving 6 bases between them. CDR1 and CDR2 (germline): SGHAT, FQNNGV. This CDR3 has 13 residues. The CDR3 region has the DNA TGTGCCAGCAGCCACATGGGGGCCAACGTCCTGACTTTC. This translates into CASSHMGANVLTF. The full variable domain, completed using reference TRBV11-2 and TRBJ2-6, is EAGVAQSPRYKIIEKRQSVAFWCNPISGHATLYWYQQILGQGPKLLIQFQNNGVVDDSQLPKDRFSAERLKGVDSTLKIQPAKLEDSAVYLCASSHMGANVLTFGAGSRLTVL.

Concerning this clone itself: This sample also contains other DNA sequences that code for the same CDR3. J is TRBJ2-1 and V is TRBV7-2, with TRBD2 identical over 12 bases. V shed 5 bases and J 5 bases; nucleotides not matched to a gene: 4. Germline V CDR1 and CDR2: SGHTA, FQGNSA. This CDR3 has 15 residues. The CDR3 nucleotides read TGTGCCAGCAGCCTAGGACTAGCGGGGAACAATGAGCAGTTCTTC. Translation gives CASSLGLAGNNEQFF.

The chain combines TRBV7-9 with TRBJ2-3, with D perhaps TRBD2 (7 bases). Between the trimmed V and J ends, which lost 1 base and 2 bases, there was a span of 10 bases. The V gene's germline CDR1 is SEHNR and CDR2 FQNEAQ (reference sequence). The CDR3 totals 15 residues. In DNA form, the CDR3 reads TGTGCCAGCAGCTTAGACGGGGGGCTCACAGATACGCAGTATTTT. Amino acid sequence: CASSLDGGLTDTQYF.

The chain employs TRBV7-2 and TRBJ1-5, with D uncertain. The germline V gene has CDR1 SGHTA and CDR2 FQGNSA. Trimming removed 5 bases at V and 7 bases at J, with 12 bases between. The CDR3 spans 13 residues. The CDR3 sequence is CASSPTIGQPQHF. As DNA, the CDR3 is TGTGCCAGCAGCCCCACCATTGGCCAGCCCCAGCATTTT.

The V gene is TRBV7-9, the J gene TRBJ1-4; D remains ambiguous. The CDR3 covers 14 residues. V gave up 2 bases and J gave up 4 bases, with 8 bases separating them. The V gene's germline CDR1 is SEHNR and CDR2 FQNEAQ (reference sequence). The CDR3 sequence is CASSLPGINEKLFF. The CDR3 DNA follows: TGTGCCAGCAGCTTACCCGGGATTAATGAAAAACTGTTTTTT.

The chain carries TRBV7-2 and TRBJ2-1, with TRBD2 matching 9 bases. The CDR3 is 16 residues long. Per germline, CDR1 SGHTA and CDR2 FQGNSA. The J segment lost 6 bases and the V segment lost 0 bases, leaving 6 bases of the junction unmatched. CDR3 in amino acids: CASSLAAASGVNEQFF. The CDR3 DNA follows: TGTGCCAGCAGCTTAGCTGCGGCTAGCGGGGTCAATGAGCAGTTCTTC.

The chain carries TRBV2 and TRBJ2-1; D uncertain. The CDR3 length is 15 residues. The V gene's germline CDR1 is SNHLY and CDR2 FYNNEI. The ends were cut back, 4 bases at V and 0 bases at J, with 10 bases in the middle. Here the CDR3 reads CASSVGRSSYNEQFF. The CDR3 DNA reads as TGTGCCAGCAGTGTTGGCAGGTCCTCCTACAATGAGCAGTTCTTC.

The chain combines TRBV18 with TRBJ1-1; maybe TRBD1 (6 bases). This CDR3 has 15 residues. Per germline, CDR1 KGHSH and CDR2 LQKENI. V was shortened by 3 bases and J by 4 bases, with 15 bases between the two germline ends. The CDR3: CASSPEAGVGTEAFF. The CDR3 DNA reads as TGTGCCAGCTCACCGGAAGCAGGGGTGGGCACTGAAGCTTTCTTT.

This chain links TRBV4-2 with TRBJ2-6; D ambiguous. From germline, CDR1 is LGHNA and CDR2 YNFKEQ. V was trimmed by 2 bases and J by 3 bases, leaving 5 bases between them. This CDR3 contains 14 residues. The CDR3 region is CASSQRGGANVLTF. The CDR3 DNA reads as TGTGCCAGCAGCCAACGAGGTGGGGCCAACGTCCTGACTTTC.

The V gene is TRBV6-1, the J gene TRBJ1-2, with 10 bases that match TRBD1. The germline CDR1 and CDR2 sequences are MNHNS and SASEGT. The CDR3 is made up of 14 amino acids. Trimming removed 6 bases from V and 4 bases from J; junction bases left unmatched: 5. CDR3 protein: CASRDRGNSYGYTF. The CDR3 bases are TGTGCCAGCAGGGACAGGGGGAATAGCTATGGCTACACCTTC.

By share, this clone counts as large. The genes are TRBV7-9 and TRBJ2-5; tentatively, D is TRBD1 (5 bases). Germline lookup yields CDR1 SEHNR and CDR2 FQNEAQ (reference sequence). CDR3 size: 16 residues. V shed 1 base and J shed 3 bases, with 15 bases lying between them. CDR3 sequence (DNA): TGTGCCAGCAGCTTAGATTTTAGTGGCAGGGAAGAGACCCAGTACTTC. Translation: CASSLDFSGREETQYF.

The CDR3 protein is CASSIGQGSNGANVLTF. CDR3 in DNA: TGTGCCAGCAGCATAGGACAGGGCAGTAATGGGGCCAACGTCCTGACTTTC. The chain joins TRBV7-9 to TRBJ2-6; TRBD1 matches 8 bases. Germline assignment: CDR1 SEHNR and CDR2 FQNEAQ (reference sequence). V lost 5 bases to trimming and J lost 3 bases; unmatched junction nucleotides: 9. The CDR3 covers 17 residues.

This clone was counted once. The CDR3 DNA is TGTGCCAGCAGCCCGAGTGGGGCTAGGGGGAACACTGAAGCTTTCTTT. Protein product: CASSPSGARGNTEAFF. The chain combines TRBV7-8 with TRBJ1-1; D is possibly TRBD1 (5 bases). CDR3 size: 16 residues. V lost 5 bases and J 1 base, leaving 17 bases between the germline ends. In germline, CDR1 is SGHVS, CDR2 FQNEAQ.

The CDR3: CASSLGTGNQPQHF. The DNA of the CDR3 is TGTGCCAGCAGCCTCGGGACAGGAAATCAGCCCCAGCATTTT. This sequence joins TRBV7-8 and TRBJ1-5; TRBD1 matches at 8 bases. This CDR3 comprises 14 residues. With V trimmed by 5 bases and J by 4 bases, 4 bases remained unmatched. Germline V CDR1 and CDR2: SGHVS, FQNEAQ. Together with reference TRBV7-8 and TRBJ1-5, the CDR3 gives the full variable domain: GAGVSQSPRYKVAKRGQDVALRCDPISGHVSLFWYQQALGQGPEFLTYFQNEAQLDKSGLPSDRFFAERPEGSVSTLKIQRTQQEDSAVYLCASSLGTGNQPQHFGDGTRLSIL.

The CDR3 DNA reads TGTGCCAGCTCACCGGACAGCTCTTATAATTCACCCCTCCACTTT. Translated: CASSPDSSYNSPLHF. V gene TRBV18 combines with J gene TRBJ1-6; possible D gene TRBD1, 6 bases. Germline CDR1 is KGHSH and CDR2 is LQKENI. The CDR3 runs to 15 residues. V was cut by 3 bases and J by 4 bases, with 10 bases left in between.

This clone was counted between two and nine times. The rearrangement joins TRBV7-9 to TRBJ2-7; D perhaps matches TRBD2 (6 bases). Per the germline V gene, CDR1 is SEHNR and CDR2 is FQNEAQ (reference sequence). The length of the CDR3 is 14 residues. V lost 5 bases and J lost 0, with 11 bases in between. CDR3 nucleotides: TGTGCCAGCAGCCCCCGGGAGAGCTCCTACGAGCAGTACTTC. It codes for CASSPRESSYEQYF.

The chain recombines TRBV2 with TRBJ2-5; D is perhaps TRBD1 (6 bases). The CDR3 is made up of 15 amino acids. The germline V and J ends were trimmed by 4 bases and 2 bases, with 14 bases remaining between them. CDR1 and CDR2 from the germline V gene are SNHLY and FYNNEI. CDR3 region: CASSGGNRAQETQYF. CDR3 sequence (DNA): TGTGCCAGCAGTGGCGGTAACAGGGCGCAAGAGACCCAGTACTTC. Looking up the rest from reference TRBV2 and TRBJ2-5 gives the full variable domain: EPEVTQTPSHQVTQMGQEVILRCVPISNHLYFYWYRQILGQKVEFLVSFYNNEISEKSEIFDDQFSVERPDGSNFTLKIRSTKLEDSAMYFCASSGGNRAQETQYFGPGTRLLVL.

This clone was recorded once. The chain employs TRBV29-1 and TRBJ1-4; D is undetermined. The CDR3 runs to 13 residues. Looked up from germline, CDR1 is SQVTM and CDR2 is ANQGSEA. The ends were cut back, 4 bases at V and 5 bases at J, with 11 bases in the middle. For the CDR3, the DNA is TGCAGCGTTGGGTCGGTACCAAATGAAAAACTGTTTTTT. It is translated as CSVGSVPNEKLFF.